These T cell receptor beta chains were read from a single sample in a study of blood T cells in healthy people across ages. TCRdb re-derived calls from the 5' RACE reads in MiXCR, one entry per CDR3 protein. The profile covers 600,000 to 800,000 distinct CDR3 sequences, with over 20% appearing a single time and 3% to 4.5% taken by the ten largest. Sequencing was carried out using blood. The receptor source for this set is a man between 65 and 85 years old in good health. The CDR3 runs from the conserved cysteine through the conserved F or W. A D gene is named only where the DNA matches it firmly. Size is omitted from some rows. Given values are once, few, many or a class for expanded clones.

clone_size	v_call	j_call	d_call	cdr3_aa	cdr3_nt
once	TRBV18	TRBJ2-4	TRBD1	CASSGRQGYYKNIQYF	TGTGCCAGCTCGGGAAGACAGGGATATTACAAAAACATTCAGTACTTC
NA	TRBV4-1	TRBJ2-1	NA	CASSLQGPEQFF	TGCGCCAGCAGCTTACAGGGACCGGAGCAGTTCTTC
few	TRBV5-1	TRBJ2-5	NA	CASSSAGLETQYF	TGCGCCAGCAGCAGTGCGGGGTTAGAGACCCAGTACTTC
few	TRBV12-3/TRBV12-4	TRBJ2-2	NA	CASSPPGRGTGELFF	TGTGCCAGCAGTCCCCCGGGCAGGGGCACCGGGGAGCTGTTTTTT
NA	TRBV20-1	TRBJ2-5	NA	CSARAGSTETQYF	TGCAGTGCTAGAGCGGGCAGCACAGAGACCCAGTACTTC
NA	TRBV6-5	TRBJ2-3	TRBD1	CASRQDRGRGKDTQYF	TGTGCCAGCAGACAGGACAGGGGACGGGGCAAAGATACGCAGTATTTT
many	TRBV7-9	TRBJ2-5	TRBD1	CASSLAGTVETQYF	TGTGCCAGCAGCTTAGCCGGGACAGTGGAGACCCAGTACTTC
many	TRBV12-3/TRBV12-4	TRBJ2-5	TRBD1	CAKPGQGYQETQYF	TGTGCCAAACCGGGACAGGGGTACCAAGAGACCCAGTACTTC
few	TRBV10-3	TRBJ2-2	NA	CAISESQTGELFF	TGTGCCATCAGTGAGTCTCAAACCGGGGAGCTGTTTTTT
few	TRBV28	TRBJ1-1	TRBD1	CASSLWDSVGAEAFF	TGTGCCAGCAGTTTGTGGGACAGCGTGGGCGCTGAAGCTTTCTTT
NA	TRBV28	TRBJ2-3	TRBD2	CAGSTPGGTDTQYF	TGTGCCGGCAGTACGCCCGGGGGGACAGATACGCAGTATTTT
few	TRBV2	TRBJ2-2	TRBD2	CASGRREGRTGELFF	TGTGCCAGCGGGAGGCGGGAGGGCCGGACCGGGGAGCTGTTTTTT
few	TRBV6-4	TRBJ2-5	NA	CASSDGSRGTRYF	TGTGCCAGCAGTGACGGGTCTCGCGGGACCCGGTACTTC
NA	TRBV5-1	TRBJ2-2	TRBD1	CASSKDRGNTGELFF	TGCGCCAGCAGTAAGGACAGGGGGAACACCGGGGAGCTGTTTTTT
few	TRBV5-5	TRBJ1-2	TRBD1	CASSFGRQGNGYTF	TGTGCCAGCAGCTTCGGTCGACAGGGTAATGGCTACACCTTC
NA	TRBV9	TRBJ2-5	NA	CASSVAGSLRETQYF	TGTGCCAGCAGCGTAGCCGGGAGTCTAAGAGAGACCCAGTACTTC
few	TRBV7-9	TRBJ1-1	TRBD1	CASETGESTEAFF	TGTGCCAGTGAGACAGGGGAATCCACTGAAGCTTTCTTT
NA	TRBV7-3	TRBJ2-7	TRBD2	CASRLGLAGEQCF	TGTGCCAGCAGGTTGGGACTAGCGGGCGAGCAGTGCTTC
NA	TRBV20-1	TRBJ1-1	TRBD1	CSARDGTGGGYTEVFF	TGCAGTGCTAGAGATGGGACAGGGGGAGGTTATACTGAAGTTTTCTTT
few	TRBV5-1	TRBJ2-3	NA	CASTVGTGVTDTQYF	TGCGCCAGCACGGTCGGGACGGGAGTCACAGATACGCAGTATTTT
NA	TRBV7-9	TRBJ2-7	TRBD2	CASSSTGLALSYEQYF	TGTGCCAGCAGCTCAACGGGACTAGCGCTCTCCTACGAGCAGTACTTC
NA	TRBV20-1	TRBJ2-3	NA	CSARVGVAEPDTQYF	TGCAGTGCTAGAGTAGGGGTAGCGGAGCCCGATACGCAGTATTTT
few	TRBV12-3/TRBV12-4	TRBJ2-3	TRBD2	CASSSLAGGGDTQYF	TGTGCCAGCAGTTCCCTAGCGGGAGGAGGAGATACGCAGTATTTT
NA	TRBV14	TRBJ2-3	TRBD2	CASSARTSVDTQYF	TGTGCCAGCAGCGCCCGAACTAGCGTAGATACGCAGTATTTT
NA	TRBV3-1	TRBJ2-1	TRBD2	CASSESGRRDNEQFF	TGTGCCAGCAGCGAGAGCGGGAGGAGGGACAATGAGCAGTTCTTC
few	TRBV12-3/TRBV12-4	TRBJ2-7	NA	CASSPSDSSYEQYF	TGTGCCAGCAGTCCATCGGACAGCTCCTACGAGCAGTACTTC
NA	TRBV7-2	TRBJ2-7	TRBD1	CASSLDRGRDEQYF	TGTGCCAGCAGCTTAGACAGGGGGCGCGACGAGCAGTACTTC
few	TRBV6-5	TRBJ2-1	NA	CASRPDNYNEQFF	TGTGCCAGCAGACCCGACAACTACAATGAGCAGTTCTTC
NA	TRBV25-1	TRBJ2-5	NA	CASSESGVGETQYF	TGTGCCAGCAGTGAATCTGGTGTTGGGGAGACCCAGTACTTC
few	TRBV24-1	TRBJ2-1	NA	CATEEYNEQFF	TGTGCCACCGAAGAGTACAATGAGCAGTTCTTC
few	TRBV5-6	TRBJ2-5	NA	CASSLMGAETQYF	TGTGCCAGCAGCTTGATGGGGGCAGAGACCCAGTACTTC
NA	TRBV2	TRBJ2-1	NA	CASSSGLVNNEQFF	TGTGCCAGCAGCTCCGGGTTAGTAAACAATGAGCAGTTCTTC
few	TRBV29-1	TRBJ2-7	NA	CSVGGRTTYEQYF	TGCAGCGTTGGTGGACGGACCACCTACGAGCAGTACTTC
NA	TRBV7-2	TRBJ2-5	NA	CASSLSGRGRGETQYF	TGTGCCAGCAGCTTATCAGGAAGAGGGCGCGGAGAGACCCAGTACTTC
many	TRBV29-1	TRBJ1-4	NA	CSVDVNEKLFF	TGCAGCGTTGATGTTAATGAAAAACTGTTTTTT